The 20 T cell receptor beta chains below come from one sample, sequenced in a study of blood T cell repertoires in COVID-19. Libraries were prepared by immunoSEQ multiplex PCR; TCRdb keeps only in-frame clonotypes and omits some of them. Of 330,000 or so clones listed, roughly 89% are singletons. The sequenced sample consisted of peripheral blood. These receptors all come from a man aged 25-40 years with COVID-19, enrolled during active disease.

The chain uses TRBV28 and TRBJ2-4; 10 positions agree with TRBD1. Germline values: CDR1 MDHEN, CDR2 SYDVKM. The CDR3 length is 17 residues. V shed 6 bases and J 3 bases; nucleotides not matched to a gene: 11. DNA for the CDR3: TGTGCCAGCAGACTACCGGGACAGGGGAAGGACAAAAACATTCAGTACTTC. It specifies CASRLPGQGKDKNIQYF.

V is TRBV4-3 and J is TRBJ2-1, with TRBD1 identical over 9 bases. The CDR3 has 16 residues. After removal of 0 bases from V and 2 bases from J, the junction contained 2 bases not matched to a gene. CDR1 and CDR2 (germline): LGHNA, YSLEER. The CDR3 DNA reads TGCGCCAGCAGCCAAGATTACAGGGGGCCCTACAATGAGCAGTTCTTC. It codes for CASSQDYRGPYNEQFF.

The V and J genes are TRBV11-3 and TRBJ2-5; D unclear. Trimming removed 4 bases from V and 7 bases from J, with 16 bases in between. This CDR3 has 14 amino acids. Germline V CDR1 and CDR2: SGHNT, YENEEA. CDR3: CASSSDSSIPTQYF. CDR3 in DNA: TGTGCCAGCAGCTCAGATTCTAGTATTCCGACCCAGTACTTC.

There are a few counts of this clone. The chain employs TRBV27 and TRBJ1-2, with D perhaps TRBD1 (6 bases). Trimming took 5 bases from V and 8 from J, leaving 18 bases between them. CDR3 length equals 14 residues. Germline assignment: CDR1 MNHEY and CDR2 SMNVEV (reference sequence). The CDR3: CASSPKGGFGGYTF. CDR3 coding DNA: TGTGCCAGCAGTCCTAAAGGGGGATTTGGAGGCTACACCTTC.

The chain is built from TRBV7-2 and TRBJ2-7; 7 nucleotides agree with TRBD1. Trimming took 4 bases from V and 2 from J; bases not matched to a gene: 5. The CDR3 spans 14 residues. Germline V CDR1 and CDR2: SGHTA, FQGNSA. The DNA of the CDR3 is TGTGCCAGCAGCTGGCGGACAGGCACCTACGAGCAGTACTTC. This codes for CASSWRTGTYEQYF.

J is TRBJ1-3 and V is TRBV15; D possibly corresponds to TRBD1 (5 bases). Germline assignment: CDR1 LNHNV and CDR2 YYDKDF (reference sequence). The CDR3 has 18 residues. The ends were cut back, 4 bases at V and 2 bases at J, with 21 bases in the middle. The CDR3 protein is CATSTPAGPIGTGNTIYF. The CDR3 DNA is TGTGCCACCAGCACCCCCGCAGGGCCAATAGGAACTGGAAACACCATATATTTT. The complete variable domain, with remaining parts taken from reference TRBV15 and TRBJ1-3, reads DAMVIQNPRYQVTQFGKPVTLSCSQTLNHNVMYWYQQKSSQAPKLLFHYYDKDFNNEADTPDNFQSRRPNTSFCFLDIRSPGLGDTAMYLCATSTPAGPIGTGNTIYFGEGSWLTVV.

This clone was seen only a few times. The chain couples TRBV24-1 to TRBJ1-6; D is possibly TRBD1 (6 bases). Germline CDR1 KGHDR, CDR2 SFDVKD. There are 15 residues in the CDR3. The V and J ends lost 5 bases and 5 bases respectively, with 12 bases between them. The CDR3 DNA sequence: TGTGCCACCAGTGCAGGTGGGGGCCATAATTCACCCCTCCACTTT. Protein sequence: CATSAGGGHNSPLHF.

The chain joins TRBV16 to TRBJ2-7; TRBD1 matches at 8 bases. The CDR3 contains 19 residues. The V and J ends lost 4 bases and 3 bases, in that order; junction bases with no gene match: 20. Germline CDR1 and CDR2: KGHSY and FQNENV. The CDR3 DNA reads TGTGCCAGCAGCCCCCGGGCCATGAAGGCAGGGGGCTTTCTCTACGAGCAGTACTTC. Translation: CASSPRAMKAGGFLYEQYF.

The V call is TRBV5-4, the J call TRBJ2-1; D is uncertain. The CDR3 is 14 amino acids. The germline V gene has CDR1 SGHNT and CDR2 YYREEE (reference sequence). The V end was cut by 0 bases, the J end by 7 bases, with 11 bases between. CDR3 residues: CASSLVASLNEQFF. CDR3 DNA: TGTGCCAGCAGCTTGGTCGCGTCCCTTAATGAGCAGTTCTTC.

V usage is TRBV30 and J usage is TRBJ2-1; 10 bases are a match to TRBD2. This CDR3 spans 14 amino acids. V was pared by 4 bases and J by 9 bases, with 9 bases of the junction left unmatched. Germline-derived CDR1 and CDR2 are GTSNPN and SVGIG (reference sequence). CDR3 nucleotides: TGTGCCTGGAAAAAGCGGGAGGGCCGGAGTGAGCAGTTCTTC. This sequence encodes CAWKKREGRSEQFF. Variable domain in full (rest from reference TRBV30 and TRBJ2-1): SQTIHQWPATLVQPVGSPLSLECTVEGTSNPNLYWYRQAAGRGLQLLFYSVGIGQISSEVPQNLSASRPQDRQFILSSKKLLLSDSGFYLCAWKKREGRSEQFFGPGTRLTVL.

In this sample, this clone turned up once. The V and J genes are TRBV29-1 and TRBJ1-2; 8 positions agree with TRBD1. Germline CDR1 is SQVTM and CDR2 is ANQGSEA. The V gene end was trimmed by 7 bases and the J gene end by 2 bases; junction bases not matched to a gene: 6. This CDR3 region has 13 residues. DNA of the CDR3: TGCAGCGGGTACAGGGGGACCAACTATGGCTACACCTTC. Translation gives CSGYRGTNYGYTF.

This clone occurred once. The chain is built from TRBV5-6 and TRBJ2-7; 9 bases map to TRBD1. From germline, CDR1 is SGHDT and CDR2 YYEEEE. The CDR3 is 17 amino acids. The V and J ends lost 3 bases and 5 bases, in that order; junction bases with no gene match: 15. The CDR3 region is CASSWGTGTGIWDEQYF. Written as DNA, the CDR3 is TGTGCCAGCAGCTGGGGGACCGGGACAGGGATCTGGGACGAGCAGTACTTC.

The V and J genes are TRBV7-7 and TRBJ2-3, with D hard to call. The germline V gene encodes CDR1 SSHAT and CDR2 FNYEAQ (reference sequence). The CDR3 extends over 16 amino acids. V was cut by 0 bases and J by 0 bases, with 10 bases left in between. Here the CDR3 reads CASSLAGPGSTDTQYF. As DNA, the CDR3 is TGTGCCAGCAGCTTAGCCGGCCCGGGTAGCACAGATACGCAGTATTTT.

This chain links TRBV7-2 with TRBJ1-3; D is unclear. With 5 bases removed from V and 3 bases from J, the gap between germline ends came to 14 bases. The CDR3 loop spans 15 amino acids. CDR1 and CDR2 from the germline V gene are SGHTA and FQGNSA. The CDR3 protein is CASSPRTLNGNTIYF. The CDR3, as DNA: TGTGCCAGCAGCCCGCGGACTTTAAATGGAAACACCATATATTTT.

This chain uses TRBV7-7 with TRBJ2-5; a weak D match, TRBD2 (6 bases). V lost 1 base and J lost 4, with 7 bases in between. There are 13 residues in the CDR3. Germline-derived CDR1 and CDR2 are SSHAT and FNYEAQ (reference sequence). CDR3 nucleotide sequence: TGTGCCAGCAGCTTAGGGAGGGGAGAGACCCAGTACTTC. Amino acid sequence: CASSLGRGETQYF.

The rearrangement joins TRBV9 to TRBJ2-7; TRBD1 aligns across 9 bases. The CDR3 loop spans 15 amino acids. The germline CDR1 and CDR2 sequences are SGDLS and YYNGEE. V shed 0 bases and J 4 bases; nucleotides not matched to a gene: 5. CDR3 coding DNA: TGTGCCAGCAGCGTAGCGACAGGGGGGGGATACGAGCAGTACTTC. Translated, it gives CASSVATGGGYEQYF.

The chain employs TRBV18 and TRBJ2-1; D not certain. CDR1 KGHSH and CDR2 LQKENI come from the germline V gene. V was pared by 3 bases and J by 5 bases, with 2 bases between. CDR3 size: 11 residues. The CDR3 loop is CASSPNNEQFF. The CDR3 coding sequence is TGTGCCAGCTCACCCAACAATGAGCAGTTCTTC.

CDR3 nucleotides: TGTGCCAGCAGCTTAAGAGAGGGCCTTAACTATGGCTACACCTTC. It encodes CASSLREGLNYGYTF. This chain joins TRBV7-8 and TRBJ1-2; D unresolved. V dropped 2 bases and J dropped 1 base, with 11 bases sitting between them. Germline CDR1 and CDR2: SGHVS and FQNEAQ. The CDR3 extends over 15 amino acids.

Points on this clone: This sample includes further DNA sequences coding for the same CDR3. The rearrangement links TRBV29-1 to TRBJ1-2; possible D gene TRBD1, 5 bases. The CDR3 runs to 12 residues. V lost 6 bases and J 5 bases, leaving 13 bases between the germline ends. Per the germline V gene, CDR1 is SQVTM and CDR2 is ANQGSEA. The CDR3 reads CSVAGQGYGYTF. CDR3 bases: TGCAGCGTCGCCGGGCAGGGATATGGCTACACCTTC. Supplemented by reference TRBV29-1 and TRBJ1-2, the full variable domain reads SAVISQKPSRDICQRGTSLTIQCQVDSQVTMMFWYRQQPGQSLTLIATANQGSEATYESGFVIDKFPISRPNLTFSTLTVSNMSPEDSSIYLCSVAGQGYGYTFGSGTRLTVV.

The chain links TRBV12-2 to TRBJ1-2. TRBV12-2 is a pseudogene locus. This CDR3 contains 14 residues. CDR3 nucleotides: TGTGCAAGTCGCTCGAATTCACTACTCTATGGCTACACCTTC. Translated: CASRSNSLLYGYTF.